This is a list of T cell receptor beta chains from one sample in a study of PD-1 blockade in classical Hodgkin lymphoma. Repertoires were generated with immunoSEQ multiplex PCR, while TCRdb's copy carries only in-frame clones and drops some. The data hold around 50,000 clones, with roughly 93% observed a single time. Material: peripheral blood mononuclear cells (PBMCs). Receptors originate from a human donor with classical Hodgkin lymphoma. Both conserved end residues are part of each CDR3. D genes are given only for firm matches. Only part of the rows carry a size: once, few, many, or a class if the clone is expanded.

CASSLSAGGAYGYTF | TGTGCCAGCAGTTTATCAGCAGGGGGCGCCTATGGCTACACCTTC | - | TRBD1 | 15 | TRBJ1-2 | TRBV28
CASRADRGNQPQHF | TGTGCCAGCAGGGCTGACAGGGGGAATCAGCCCCAGCATTTT | - | TRBD1 | 14 | TRBJ1-5 | TRBV2
CASSRGYSGNTIYF | TGCGCCAGCAGCCGTGGGTACTCTGGAAACACCATATATTTT | - | - | 14 | TRBJ1-3 | TRBV4-1
CASSYSDRGDYEQYF | TGTGCCAGCAGTTACTCGGACAGGGGCGACTACGAGCAGTACTTC | - | TRBD1 | 15 | TRBJ2-7 | TRBV6-7
CASSLGQGAGTEAFF | TGTGCCAGCAGCTTAGGACAGGGGGCGGGCACTGAAGCTTTCTTT | - | TRBD1 | 15 | TRBJ1-1 | TRBV7-9
CASSYSGTSSYF | TGCGCCAGCAGCTATTCCGGGACTTCGTCGTACTTC | - | - | 12 | TRBJ2-7 | TRBV5-1
CASSQGLAGGGEQYF | TGTGCCAGCAGCCAGGGACTAGCGGGAGGTGGCGAGCAGTACTTC | - | TRBD2 | 15 | TRBJ2-7 | TRBV5-4
CASSYSGQNQPQHF | TGTGCCAGCAGTTACTCTGGACAGAATCAGCCCCAGCATTTT | - | - | 14 | TRBJ1-5 | TRBV6-5
CASSSSLAGELFF | TGTGCCAGCAGCTCCTCGCTAGCCGGGGAGCTGTTTTTT | few | - | 13 | TRBJ2-2 | TRBV11-3
CASSSRGLSSTDTQYF | TGTGCCAGCAGCTCGCGGGGACTTTCCAGCACAGATACGCAGTATTTT | - | - | 16 | TRBJ2-3 | TRBV7-3
CASSYNQVVAGNTIYF | TGTGCCAGCAGTTATAATCAGGTAGTAGCTGGAAACACCATATATTTT | once | - | 16 | TRBJ1-3 | TRBV27
CSVARAGSSTDTQYF | TGCAGCGTTGCCCGAGCGGGATCTAGCACAGATACGCAGTATTTT | - | TRBD2 | 15 | TRBJ2-3 | TRBV29-1
CASAVAGTGEQYF | TGTGCCAGCGCTGTGGCGGGAACGGGGGAGCAGTACTTC | - | - | 13 | TRBJ2-7 | TRBV6-6
CASRSLGVTEAFF | TGTGCCAGCAGATCCTTAGGGGTCACTGAAGCTTTCTTT | - | - | 13 | TRBJ1-1 | TRBV28
CASSLGMSSYNEQFF | TGTGCCAGCAGCTTGGGCATGAGCTCCTACAATGAGCAGTTCTTC | once | - | 15 | TRBJ2-1 | TRBV7-7
CAWSRAGNQPQHF | TGTGCCTGGAGCAGGGCGGGCAATCAGCCCCAGCATTTT | - | - | 13 | TRBJ1-5 | TRBV30
CASSLTGGSTDTQYF | TGTGCCAGCAGCTTAACGGGGGGTAGCACAGATACGCAGTATTTT | - | TRBD2 | 15 | TRBJ2-3 | TRBV7-6
CSVEAGTGELFF | TGCAGCGTTGAAGCTGGCACCGGGGAGCTGTTTTTT | - | - | 12 | TRBJ2-2 | TRBV29-1
CASSVLGHPAMPQHF | TGTGCCAGCAGTGTCCTGGGTCACCCAGCAATGCCCCAGCATTTT | - | - | 15 | TRBJ1-5 | TRBV2
CASSQDGASGSGETQYF | TGCGCCAGCAGCCAAGATGGGGCTAGCGGGAGTGGCGAGACCCAGTACTTC | - | TRBD2 | 17 | TRBJ2-5 | TRBV4-1
CASSLADPLETQYF | TGTGCCAGCAGCTTAGCGGACCCCCTGGAGACCCAGTACTTC | - | - | 14 | TRBJ2-5 | TRBV13
CASRKEGQLEKLFF | TGTGCCAGCAGGAAGGAGGGACAGCTAGAAAAACTGTTTTTT | - | TRBD1 | 14 | TRBJ1-4 | TRBV7-8
CVTYKEGVNTEAFF | TGTGTCACCTATAAGGAAGGGGTGAACACTGAAGCTTTCTTT | - | - | 14 | TRBJ1-1 | TRBV2
CASSRTVNYGYTF | TGTGCCAGCAGCCGGACTGTTAACTATGGCTACACCTTC | - | - | 13 | TRBJ1-2 | TRBV5-6
CASTKGGALTDTQYF | TGTGCCAGCACCAAGGGCGGGGCCCTCACAGATACGCAGTATTTT | once | - | 15 | TRBJ2-3 | TRBV6-1
CASSPPLTVGANVLTF | TGTGCCAGCAGCCCCCCGTTAACGGTCGGGGCCAACGTCCTGACTTTC | - | - | 16 | TRBJ2-6 | TRBV7-9
CASSERGVDHNEQFF | TGTGCCAGCAGTGAAAGGGGGGTGGACCACAATGAGCAGTTCTTC | - | - | 15 | TRBJ2-1 | TRBV6-4
CASSQGVFYNEQFF | TGCGCCAGCAGCCAAGGGGTCTTTTACAATGAGCAGTTCTTC | - | - | 14 | TRBJ2-1 | TRBV4-1
CASSPQRLAITQYF | TGTGCCAGTAGCCCCCAGCGTCTAGCGATTACGCAGTATTTT | - | - | 14 | TRBJ2-3 | TRBV19
CSVDRGTGELFF | TGCAGCGTTGACAGGGGCACCGGGGAGCTGTTTTTT | - | - | 12 | TRBJ2-2 | TRBV29-1
CASSQGEGADQPQHF | TGTGCCAGCAGCCAAGGGGAGGGGGCAGATCAGCCCCAGCATTTT | - | TRBD1 | 15 | TRBJ1-5 | TRBV4-2
CASSGPGRTSVFYTF | TGTGCCAGCAGCGGTCCGGGGAGGACAAGCGTATTCTACACCTTC | once | - | 15 | TRBJ1-2 | TRBV5-6
CASSFDGGYGYTF | TGTGCCAGCAGTTTCGACGGTGGCTATGGCTACACCTTC | - | - | 13 | TRBJ1-2 | TRBV6-6
CASSQPGSGANVLTF | TGCGCCAGCAGCCAGCCGGGCTCTGGGGCCAACGTCCTGACTTTC | - | - | 15 | TRBJ2-6 | TRBV4-1
CAISPQTSEADTQYF | TGTGCCATCAGTCCCCAAACTAGCGAAGCAGATACGCAGTATTTT | few | TRBD2 | 15 | TRBJ2-3 | TRBV10-3
CAISDPGGTDNYGYTF | TGTGCCATCAGTGACCCAGGGGGCACCGATAACTATGGCTACACCTTC | once | TRBD1 | 16 | TRBJ1-2 | TRBV10-3